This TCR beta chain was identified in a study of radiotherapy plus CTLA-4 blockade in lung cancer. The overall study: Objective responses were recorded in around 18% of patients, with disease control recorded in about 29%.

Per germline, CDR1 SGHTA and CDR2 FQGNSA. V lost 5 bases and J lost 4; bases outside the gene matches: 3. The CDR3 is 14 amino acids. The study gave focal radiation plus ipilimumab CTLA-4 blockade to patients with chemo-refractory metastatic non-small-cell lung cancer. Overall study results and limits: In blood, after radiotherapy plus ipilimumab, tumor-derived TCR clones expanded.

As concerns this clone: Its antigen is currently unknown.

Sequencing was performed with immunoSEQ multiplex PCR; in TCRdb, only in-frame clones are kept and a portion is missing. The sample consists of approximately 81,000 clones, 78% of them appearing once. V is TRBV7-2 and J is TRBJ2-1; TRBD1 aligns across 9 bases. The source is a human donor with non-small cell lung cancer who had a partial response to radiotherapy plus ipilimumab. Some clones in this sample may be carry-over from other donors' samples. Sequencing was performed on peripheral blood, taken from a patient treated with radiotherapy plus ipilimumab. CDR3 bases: TGTGCCAGCAGCGCCGGGACAGGGTACAATGAGCAGTTCTTC. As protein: CASSAGTGYNEQFF.